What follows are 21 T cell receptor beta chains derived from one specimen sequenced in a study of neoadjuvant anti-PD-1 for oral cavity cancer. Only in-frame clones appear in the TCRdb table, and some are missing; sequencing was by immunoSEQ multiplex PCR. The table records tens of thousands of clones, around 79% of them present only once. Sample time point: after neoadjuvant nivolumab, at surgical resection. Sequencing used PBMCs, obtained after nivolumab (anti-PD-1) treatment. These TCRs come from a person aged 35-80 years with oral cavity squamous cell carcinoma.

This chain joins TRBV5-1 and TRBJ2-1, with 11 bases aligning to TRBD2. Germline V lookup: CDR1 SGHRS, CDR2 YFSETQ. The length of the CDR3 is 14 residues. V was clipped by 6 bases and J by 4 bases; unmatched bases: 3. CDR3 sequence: CASNLAGGYNEQFF. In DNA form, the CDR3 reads TGCGCCAGCAACTTAGCGGGAGGGTACAATGAGCAGTTCTTC.

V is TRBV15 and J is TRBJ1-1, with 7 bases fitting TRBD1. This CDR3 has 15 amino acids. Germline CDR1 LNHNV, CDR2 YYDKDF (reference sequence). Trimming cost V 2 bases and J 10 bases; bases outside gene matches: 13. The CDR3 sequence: CATSRLGDSEYGAFF. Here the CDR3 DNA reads TGTGCCACCAGCAGACTCGGGGACAGTGAGTACGGAGCTTTCTTT.

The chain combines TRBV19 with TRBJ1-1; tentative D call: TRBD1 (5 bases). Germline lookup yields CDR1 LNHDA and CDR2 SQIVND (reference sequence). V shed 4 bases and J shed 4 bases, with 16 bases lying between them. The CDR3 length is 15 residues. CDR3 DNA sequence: TGTGCCAGTAGTACCTTGGCGGGAGGGGCCACTGAAGCTTTCTTT. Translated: CASSTLAGGATEAFF.

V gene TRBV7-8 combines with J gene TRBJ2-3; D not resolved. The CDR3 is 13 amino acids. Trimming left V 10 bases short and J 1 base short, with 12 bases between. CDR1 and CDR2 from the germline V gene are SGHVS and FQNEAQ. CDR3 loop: CATTESGTDTQYF. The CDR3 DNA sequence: TGTGCCACCACGGAGTCGGGCACAGATACGCAGTATTTT.

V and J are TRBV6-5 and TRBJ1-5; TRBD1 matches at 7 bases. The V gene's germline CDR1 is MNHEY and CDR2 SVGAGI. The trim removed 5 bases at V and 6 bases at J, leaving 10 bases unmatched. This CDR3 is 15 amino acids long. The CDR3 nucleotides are TGTGCCAGCAGTATTAGCCCGGACAGGATTCAGCCCCAGCATTTT. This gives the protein CASSISPDRIQPQHF.

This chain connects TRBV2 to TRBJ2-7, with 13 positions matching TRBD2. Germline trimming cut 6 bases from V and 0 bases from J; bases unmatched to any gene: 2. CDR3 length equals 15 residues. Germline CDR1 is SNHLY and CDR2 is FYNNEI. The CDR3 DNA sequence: TGTGCCAGCAGGGGACTAGCGGGGATCTCCTACGAGCAGTACTTC. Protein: CASRGLAGISYEQYF. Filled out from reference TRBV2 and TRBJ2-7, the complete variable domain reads EPEVTQTPSHQVTQMGQEVILRCVPISNHLYFYWYRQILGQKVEFLVSFYNNEISEKSEIFDDQFSVERPDGSNFTLKIRSTKLEDSAMYFCASRGLAGISYEQYFGPGTRLTVT.

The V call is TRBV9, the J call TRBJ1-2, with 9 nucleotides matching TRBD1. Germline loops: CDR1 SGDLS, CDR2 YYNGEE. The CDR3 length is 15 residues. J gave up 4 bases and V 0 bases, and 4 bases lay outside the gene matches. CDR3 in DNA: TGTGCCAGCAGCGTAGGGACAGGGGAAACCTATGGCTACACCTTC. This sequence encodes CASSVGTGETYGYTF.

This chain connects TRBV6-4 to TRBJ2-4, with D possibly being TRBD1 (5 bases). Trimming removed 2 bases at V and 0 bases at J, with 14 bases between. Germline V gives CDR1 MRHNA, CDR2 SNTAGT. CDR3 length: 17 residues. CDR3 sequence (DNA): TGTGCCAGCAGTGACGCCCGGACACTTCTAGCCAAAAACATTCAGTACTTC. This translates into CASSDARTLLAKNIQYF.

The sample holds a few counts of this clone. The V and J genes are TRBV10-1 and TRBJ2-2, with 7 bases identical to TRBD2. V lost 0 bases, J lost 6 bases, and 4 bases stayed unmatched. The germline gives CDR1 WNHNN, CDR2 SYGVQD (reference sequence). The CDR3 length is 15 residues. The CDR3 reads CASSESGGSSGELFF. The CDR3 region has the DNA TGCGCCAGCAGTGAGTCTGGCGGGAGCTCCGGGGAGCTGTTTTTT.

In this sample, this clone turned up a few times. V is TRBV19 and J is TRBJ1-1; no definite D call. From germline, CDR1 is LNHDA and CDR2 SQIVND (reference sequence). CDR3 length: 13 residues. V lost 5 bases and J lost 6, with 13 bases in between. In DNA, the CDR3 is TGTGCCAGTAGTCCGAACACAAGAGCTGAAGCTTTCTTT. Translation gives CASSPNTRAEAFF.

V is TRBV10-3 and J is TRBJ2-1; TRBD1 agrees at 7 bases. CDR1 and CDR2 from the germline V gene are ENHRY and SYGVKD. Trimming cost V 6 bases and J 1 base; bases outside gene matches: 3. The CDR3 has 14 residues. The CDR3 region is CAIRTDRSYNEQFF. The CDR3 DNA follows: TGTGCCATCAGAACGGACAGGTCCTACAATGAGCAGTTCTTC.

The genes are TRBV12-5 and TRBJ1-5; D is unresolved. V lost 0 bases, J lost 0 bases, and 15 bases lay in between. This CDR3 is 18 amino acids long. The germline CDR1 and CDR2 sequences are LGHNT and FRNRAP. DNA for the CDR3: TGTGCTAGTGGTTTGGTACTATCAGCGTTGAATAGCAATCAGCCCCAGCATTTT. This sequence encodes CASGLVLSALNSNQPQHF.

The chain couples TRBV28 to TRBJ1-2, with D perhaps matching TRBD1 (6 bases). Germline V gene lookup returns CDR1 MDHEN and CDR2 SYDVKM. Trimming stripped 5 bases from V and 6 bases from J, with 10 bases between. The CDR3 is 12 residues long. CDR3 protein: CASSLHRDGYTF. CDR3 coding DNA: TGTGCCAGCAGTCTACACAGGGATGGCTACACCTTC.

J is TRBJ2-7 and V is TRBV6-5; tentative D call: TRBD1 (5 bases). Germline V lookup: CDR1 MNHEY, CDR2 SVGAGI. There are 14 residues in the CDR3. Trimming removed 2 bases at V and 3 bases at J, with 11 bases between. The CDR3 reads CASSYRGVGYEQYF. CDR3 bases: TGTGCCAGCAGTTACAGGGGCGTCGGCTACGAGCAGTACTTC.

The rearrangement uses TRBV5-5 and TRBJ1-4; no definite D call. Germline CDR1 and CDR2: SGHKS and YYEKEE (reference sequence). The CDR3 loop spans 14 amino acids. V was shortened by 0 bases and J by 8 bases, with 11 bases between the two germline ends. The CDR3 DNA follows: TGTGCCAGCAGCTTGGGCCCAGAGAGGGAAAAACTGTTTTTT. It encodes CASSLGPEREKLFF.

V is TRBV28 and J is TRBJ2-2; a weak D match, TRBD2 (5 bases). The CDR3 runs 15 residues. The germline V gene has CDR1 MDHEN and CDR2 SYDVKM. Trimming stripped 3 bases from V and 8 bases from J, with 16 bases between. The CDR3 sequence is CASSLAIGERGELFF. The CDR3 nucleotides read TGTGCCAGCAGTTTGGCTATCGGCGAGCGGGGGGAGCTGTTTTTT. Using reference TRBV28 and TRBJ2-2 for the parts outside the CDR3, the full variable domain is DVKVTQSSRYLVKRTGEKVFLECVQDMDHENMFWYRQDPGLGLRLIYFSYDVKMKEKGDIPEGYSVSREKKERFSLILESASTNQTSMYLCASSLAIGERGELFFGEGSRLTVL.

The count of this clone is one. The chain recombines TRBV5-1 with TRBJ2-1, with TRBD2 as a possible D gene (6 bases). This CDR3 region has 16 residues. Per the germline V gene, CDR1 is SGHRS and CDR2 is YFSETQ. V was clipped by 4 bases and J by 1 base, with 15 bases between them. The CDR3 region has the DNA TGCGCCAGCAGCCCCCTACTAGCTACATCCTACAATGAGCAGTTCTTC. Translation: CASSPLLATSYNEQFF.

The DNA for the CDR3 is TGTGCCAGCAGCCACGGACAGGGGAAGGAGACCCAGTACTTC. Protein: CASSHGQGKETQYF. The rearrangement joins TRBV7-2 to TRBJ2-5; 9 bases align to TRBD1. The ends lost 5 bases at V and 5 bases at J; junction bases unmatched: 6. Germline V gene data show CDR1 as SGHTA and CDR2 as FQGNSA. The CDR3 is made up of 14 amino acids.

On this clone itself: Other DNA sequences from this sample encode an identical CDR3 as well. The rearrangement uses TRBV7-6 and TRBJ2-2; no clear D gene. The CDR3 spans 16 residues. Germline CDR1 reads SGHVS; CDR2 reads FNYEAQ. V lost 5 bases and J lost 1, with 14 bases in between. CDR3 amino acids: CASSLNPLLNTGELFF. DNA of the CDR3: TGTGCCAGCAGCCTGAACCCCCTACTGAACACCGGGGAGCTGTTTTTT. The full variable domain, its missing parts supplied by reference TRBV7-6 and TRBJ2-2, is GAGVSQSPRYKVTKRGQDVALRCDPISGHVSLYWYRQALGQGPEFLTYFNYEAQQDKSGLPNDRFSAERPEGSISTLTIQRTEQRDSAMYRCASSLNPLLNTGELFFGEGSRLTVL.

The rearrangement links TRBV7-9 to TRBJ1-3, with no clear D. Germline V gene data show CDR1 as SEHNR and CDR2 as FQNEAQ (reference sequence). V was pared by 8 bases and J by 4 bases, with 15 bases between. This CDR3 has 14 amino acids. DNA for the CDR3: TGTGCCAGCGAGCGCGGATCGACAGGAAACACCATATATTTT. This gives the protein CASERGSTGNTIYF.

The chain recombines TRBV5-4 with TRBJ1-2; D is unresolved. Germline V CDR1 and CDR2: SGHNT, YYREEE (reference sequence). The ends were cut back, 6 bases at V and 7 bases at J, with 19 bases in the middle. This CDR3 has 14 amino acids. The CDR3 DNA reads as TGTGCCAGCACCCCTTTCACTGGTTCTCCTGGCTACACCTTC. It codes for CASTPFTGSPGYTF.